This T cell receptor beta chain originates from a study of Ad26.COV2.S vaccination and SARS-CoV-2 variants. As for the study in general: Into the muscle, Ad26.COV2.S was dosed once or twice, 56 days apart.

The CDR3 runs to 17 residues. Germline-derived CDR1 and CDR2 are LNHNV and YYDKDF (reference sequence). Germline trimming cut 3 bases from V and 5 bases from J; bases unmatched to any gene: 15. Sample treatment: approximately 18 received Ad26.COV2.S at low or high dose, single or two shots; several received placebo; per-sample allocation not given. Vaccine and placebo recipients were sampled on day 63 after the first injection. Immunization relied on an Ad26 vector, which expressed Wuhan-strain SARS-CoV-2 spike. Study results and limitations: Relative to placebo recipients, vaccine recipients exhibited elevated spike-specific TCR breadth.

Profiled with immunoSEQ multiplex PCR; TCRdb holds only in-frame clones, not every one. The table lists hundreds of thousands of clones, around 82% of them singletons. As for this clone: Its antigen is not identified.

The clonotype comes from a person aged 18-60 years who received the Ad26.COV2.S COVID-19 vaccine or a placebo. Sequenced here: peripheral blood, sampled in a trial of Ad26.COV2.S vaccine versus placebo. The chain couples TRBV15 to TRBJ2-7, with 8 positions matching TRBD1. The CDR3 bases are TGTGCCACCAGCAGGGCTTCCCCGCGCAGGGGGCTCAACGAGCAGTACTTC. Amino acids: CATSRASPRRGLNEQYF.